Sequencing of this TCR beta chain was carried out in a study of identical twins. Through template switching, a universal primer site was introduced, and the cDNA contained unique molecular identifiers. TCRdb itself ran the 5' RACE reads through MiXCR, one entry per CDR3 protein. The profile shows fewer than 550,000 distinct CDR3 sequences, about 13% of them singletons. Every sampled donor was Caucasian and healthy. CDR1 and CDR2 from the germline V gene are SGHRS and YFSETQ. The V and J ends lost 2 bases and 0 bases, in that order; junction bases with no gene match: 5. The CDR3 runs to 16 residues. Findings and caveats of the study: Its conclusions, products of cross-sectional statistical analysis, did not come from following the same donors.

This clonotype was picked up a small number of times. Its antigen is as yet unknown. Another study also made use of these data, one on yellow fever vaccine responses in identical twins.

Sequencing input: CD4+ T cells sorted from blood. The TCR comes from a woman between 18 and 30 years old in good health. The J gene is TRBJ2-3, the V gene TRBV5-1; 8 nucleotides match TRBD2. Here the CDR3 reads CASSFGLASSTDTQYF. The CDR3, as DNA: TGCGCCAGCAGCTTCGGACTAGCTTCTAGCACAGATACGCAGTATTTT.